The T cell receptor (beta chain) under discussion was sequenced for a study of blood T cell repertoires in COVID-19. Looking at the study overall: From the United States, Italy and Spain came samples of acute and convalescent COVID-19.

Trimming removed 7 bases from V and 2 bases from J, with 10 bases in between. The CDR3 runs 13 residues. Germline V gene data show CDR1 as MNHEY and CDR2 as SVGAGI. Repertoires were generated with immunoSEQ multiplex PCR, while TCRdb's copy carries only in-frame clones and drops some. The sample lists 390,000 or so clones; 90% were seen once. V usage is TRBV6-5 and J usage is TRBJ2-3; D unclear. Sequenced: peripheral blood. The clonotype was recovered from a man younger than 35 with active or convalescent COVID-19. The CDR3 nucleotides are TGTGCCAGCAATAAGAGGCTCACAGATACGCAGTATTTT. It yields the protein CASNKRLTDTQYF.